What follows are 9 T cell receptor beta chains derived from one specimen sequenced in a study of early T cells in non-severe SARS-CoV-2 infection. TCRdb re-called the 5' RACE reads with MiXCR, one entry per CDR3 protein. The sample records roughly 100,000 distinct CDR3 sequences, over 10% being singletons. The sequenced sample was whole blood. The receptors originated from an adult who was a healthcare worker with PCR-confirmed SARS-CoV-2 infection or an uninfected control (not recorded which).

This clonotype was recorded many times. The chain employs TRBV18 and TRBJ2-1; 10 nucleotides match TRBD1. With V trimmed by 6 bases and J by 8 bases, 10 bases remained unmatched. Germline V gene data show CDR1 as KGHSH and CDR2 as LQKENI. The CDR3 has 15 residues. The CDR3 DNA reads TGTGCCAGCTCTCCTAAGGACAGGGGGGTCCATGAGCAGTTCTTC. The encoded protein is CASSPKDRGVHEQFF. The full variable domain, rest sourced from reference TRBV18 and TRBJ2-1, is NAGVMQNPRHLVRRRGQEARLRCSPMKGHSHVYWYRQLPEEGLKFMVYLQKENIIDESGMPKERFSAEFPKEGPSILRIQQVVRGDSAAYFCASSPKDRGVHEQFFGPGTRLTVL.

The V call is TRBV11-2, the J call TRBJ2-2, with TRBD1 as a possible D gene (8 bases). The germline CDR1 and CDR2 sequences are SGHAT and FQNNGV. CDR3 length equals 18 residues. V was clipped by 5 bases and J by 6 bases, with 25 bases between them. CDR3 DNA: TGTGCCAGCAGCCCGCATCTCGGACAGGGAGGGTTGGCCGGGGAGCTGTTTTTT. Its protein product is CASSPHLGQGGLAGELFF.

The rearrangement uses TRBV7-2 and TRBJ1-6; no clear D. Germline V gene data show CDR1 as SGHTA and CDR2 as FQGNSA. V was clipped by 4 bases and J by 7 bases, with 11 bases between them. The CDR3 has 14 amino acids. CDR3 DNA: TGTGCCAGCAGCTCCCCACCCCGGAATTCACCCCTCCACTTT. Translation gives CASSSPPRNSPLHF.

This clonotype was found a few times. The chain is built from TRBV29-1 and TRBJ2-1; D is perhaps TRBD2 (5 bases). V lost 4 bases and J lost 13, with 11 bases in between. The CDR3 has 10 amino acids. The germline gives CDR1 SQVTM, CDR2 ANQGSEA. In DNA, the CDR3 is TGCAGCGTTGTAGTAGGACTCCAGTTCTTC. Its protein product is CSVVVGLQFF.

This clonotype was detected ten times or more. The rearrangement links TRBV6-6 to TRBJ2-1; no reliable D call. There are 13 residues in the CDR3. Trimming removed 0 bases from V and 7 bases from J, with 7 bases in between. The germline gives CDR1 MNHNY, CDR2 SVGAGI (reference sequence). CDR3 DNA: TGTGCCAGCAGTTACTCGAACGGAAATGAGCAGTTCTTC. This sequence encodes CASSYSNGNEQFF.

The DNA for the CDR3 is TGTGCCAGCTCCCTTGGACAGGGACGCTATGGCTACACCTTC. Residues: CASSLGQGRYGYTF. The chain carries TRBV18 and TRBJ1-2, with 8 bases that match TRBD1. The CDR3 is 14 residues long. The germline gives CDR1 KGHSH, CDR2 LQKENI. V lost 6 bases to trimming and J lost 4 bases; unmatched junction nucleotides: 7.

This chain connects TRBV7-8 to TRBJ2-1; perhaps TRBD1 as D (6 bases). The CDR3 consists of 15 residues. Germline V gene lookup returns CDR1 SGHVS and CDR2 FQNEAQ. With 5 bases removed from V and 0 bases from J, the gap between germline ends came to 11 bases. CDR3 coding DNA: TGTGCCAGCAGCATGACGGACAGCTCCTACAATGAGCAGTTCTTC. This encodes CASSMTDSSYNEQFF.

This clonotype has at least ten counts. The chain has TRBV12-3 or TRBV12-4 and TRBJ1-5; weak D call: TRBD1 (5 bases). The CDR3 extends over 15 amino acids. Trimming took off 2 bases at V and 2 bases at J, with 10 bases between the two ends. CDR3 nucleotides: TGTGCCAGCAGTTTACGGGGCTGGGGCAATCAGCCCCAGCATTTT. Residues: CASSLRGWGNQPQHF.

This clonotype showed up many times. V gene TRBV12-3 or TRBV12-4 combines with J gene TRBJ1-5; weak D call: TRBD1 (6 bases). This CDR3 is built from 14 residues. Trimming stripped 1 base from V and 7 bases from J, with 11 bases between. The CDR3 region is CASSLGRGEQPQHF. CDR3 in DNA: TGTGCCAGCAGTTTAGGTAGGGGGGAGCAGCCCCAGCATTTT.